A selection of T cell receptor beta chains follows, all from one sample in a study of OX40 agonist ivuxolimab in advanced cancers. Libraries were prepared by immunoSEQ multiplex PCR; TCRdb keeps only in-frame clonotypes and omits some of them. The data show about 41,000 clones, approximately 88% seen once. This sample comprised CD4+ or CD8+ T cells sorted from blood, obtained in a trial of the OX40 agonist ivuxolimab. The receptors here all came from an adult with an advanced solid tumor such as melanoma, head and neck, liver or kidney cancer. CDR3s include the opening cysteine and the closing phenylalanine or tryptophan. The D gene is left open where the match is weak. Clone size is given for some rows only: seen once, a few or many times, or a class if the clone is expanded.

>.|TRBV19|TRBD2|TRBJ2-5
CASSLGLAQETQYF
TGTGCCAGTAGTCTTGGACTAGCACAAGAGACCCAGTACTTC
>.|TRBV4-1|TRBD2|TRBJ2-5
CASSQSSGGETQYF
TGCGCCAGCAGCCAATCCAGCGGGGGTGAGACCCAGTACTTC
>.|TRBV27|.|TRBJ1-1
CASSLWARGGTEAFF
TGTGCCAGCAGTTTATGGGCACGAGGGGGCACTGAAGCTTTCTTT
>once|TRBV6-1|TRBD2|TRBJ2-7
CASSEALQAGGPYEQYF
TGTGCCAGCAGTGAAGCGCTTCAAGCGGGAGGGCCCTACGAGCAGTACTTC
>.|TRBV7-6|.|TRBJ2-1
CASSPSGGGRLFF
TGTGCCAGCAGCCCCTCGGGCGGGGGCCGCCTGTTCTTC
>.|TRBV29-1|.|TRBJ1-2
CSVRDTGNEGYTF
TGCAGCGTTCGGGACACCGGTAATGAGGGCTACACCTTC
>few|TRBV19|.|TRBJ2-1
CASSFFSTYNEQFF
TGTGCCAGTAGTTTTTTCTCCACCTACAATGAGCAGTTCTTC
>.|TRBV10-3|TRBD1|TRBJ2-1
CAISESLRSGGNEQFF
TGTGCCATCAGTGAGTCCTTGCGGTCAGGGGGCAATGAGCAGTTCTTC
>.|TRBV27|TRBD2|TRBJ2-7
CASSPTSGRVGEQYF
TGTGCCAGCAGCCCCACTAGCGGGAGGGTGGGGGAGCAGTACTTC
>.|TRBV5-1|TRBD1|TRBJ2-7
CASSPGDRAHEQYF
TGCGCCAGCAGCCCGGGGGACAGGGCCCACGAGCAGTACTTC
>.|TRBV6-1|TRBD1|TRBJ2-7
CASSFTGDLPYEQYF
TGTGCCAGCAGTTTTACAGGGGATCTCCCCTACGAGCAGTACTTC
>few|TRBV5-1|TRBD1|TRBJ1-1
CASSFGTGLTEAFF
TGCGCCAGCAGCTTCGGGACAGGGCTCACTGAAGCTTTCTTT
>.|TRBV9|.|TRBJ2-2
CASSERGVALRTGELFF
TGTGCCAGCAGCGAGCGCGGAGTAGCGTTAAGGACCGGGGAGCTGTTTTTT
>.|TRBV5-1|.|TRBJ1-1
CASSSRPFREMNTEAFF
TGCGCCAGCAGCTCCAGACCATTCAGGGAGATGAACACTGAAGCTTTCTTT
>.|TRBV19|TRBD1|TRBJ1-2
CASNIWGTGVDYGYTF
TGTGCCAGTAATATTTGGGGGACAGGGGTCGACTATGGCTACACCTTC
>.|TRBV6-5|TRBD1|TRBJ1-2
CASSLGTGDGYTF
TGTGCCAGCAGCTTGGGGACAGGGGACGGCTACACCTTC
>.|TRBV27|TRBD1|TRBJ2-7
CASSLSNRGYEQYF
TGTGCCAGCAGTTTGTCGAACAGGGGTTACGAGCAGTACTTC
>.|TRBV30|.|TRBJ2-1
CAYTDSGNEQFF
TGTGCCTACACTGACAGTGGGAATGAGCAGTTCTTC
>.|TRBV9|.|TRBJ1-2
CASSVGSGANYGYTF
TGTGCCAGCAGCGTAGGGTCAGGGGCGAACTATGGCTACACCTTC
>.|TRBV13|TRBD1|TRBJ1-1
CASSLEGQITEAFF
TGTGCCAGCAGCTTAGAGGGACAGATCACTGAAGCTTTCTTT
>.|TRBV28|.|TRBJ1-5
CASSSGGPQHF
TGTGCCAGCAGCTCCGGGGGTCCCCAGCATTTT
>.|TRBV5-1|.|TRBJ2-7
CASSSSPAYEQYF
TGCGCCAGCAGCTCTAGCCCAGCCTACGAGCAGTACTTC
>.|TRBV7-2|.|TRBJ2-5
CASSLARLSSQETQYF
TGTGCCAGCAGCTTAGCGAGGCTGTCCTCCCAAGAGACCCAGTACTTC
>.|TRBV28|.|TRBJ2-7
CASSSRFMTVRDSTYEQYF
TGTGCCAGCAGTTCCCGTTTCATGACTGTGCGGGATTCTACCTACGAGCAGTACTTC
>.|TRBV11-2|.|TRBJ1-2
CASSLDGSNYGYTF
TGTGCCAGCAGCTTAGACGGATCTAACTATGGCTACACCTTC
>.|TRBV19|.|TRBJ2-1
CASSIVGSANEQFF
TGTGCCAGTAGTATAGTTGGTAGCGCAAATGAGCAGTTCTTC
>.|TRBV30|TRBD1|TRBJ1-5
CAWSAFRRQGGQPQHF
TGTGCCTGGAGCGCGTTTCGAAGACAGGGAGGTCAGCCCCAGCATTTT
>.|TRBV30|.|TRBJ2-1
CAWSLHTGSGNEQFF
TGTGCCTGGAGCCTGCACACCGGGAGTGGCAATGAGCAGTTCTTC
>.|TRBV4-1|TRBD1|TRBJ1-1
CASSQGQGMNTEAFF
TGCGCCAGCAGCCAAGGACAGGGAATGAACACTGAAGCTTTCTTT
>.|TRBV28|.|TRBJ2-7
CASSLLGSYEQYF
TGTGCCAGCAGCTTACTGGGCTCCTACGAGCAGTACTTC
>.|TRBV28|.|TRBJ1-5
CASSFPGLSNQPQHF
TGTGCCAGCAGTTTCCCAGGGTTAAGCAATCAGCCCCAGCATTTT
>.|TRBV9|.|TRBJ2-2
CASSGTAGNTGELFF
TGTGCCAGCAGCGGGACAGCCGGGAACACCGGGGAGCTGTTTTTT
>.|TRBV28|.|TRBJ1-5
CASSPAAYQPQHF
TGTGCCAGCAGTCCCGCGGCCTATCAGCCCCAGCATTTT
>.|TRBV28|.|TRBJ2-4
CASRPGSAFAKNIQYF
TGTGCCAGCAGACCCGGTAGTGCATTTGCCAAAAACATTCAGTACTTC
>.|TRBV6-1|TRBD1|TRBJ2-5
CASSDNRGETQYF
TGTGCCAGCAGTGACAACAGGGGGGAGACCCAGTACTTC
>once|TRBV15|.|TRBJ1-1
CATSRDPDSLNTEAFF
TGTGCCACCAGCAGAGATCCCGACAGTCTGAACACTGAAGCTTTCTTT
>few|TRBV10-3|.|TRBJ1-1
CATETNTEAFF
TGTGCCACGGAGACGAACACTGAAGCTTTCTTT
>.|TRBV7-9|.|TRBJ1-4
CASSFGGRDEKLFF
TGTGCCAGCAGCTTTGGGGGGCGAGATGAAAAACTGTTTTTT
>once|TRBV11-2|TRBD1|TRBJ2-7
CASSLETGYVEQYF
TGTGCCAGCAGCTTAGAGACAGGGTATGTCGAGCAGTACTTC
>.|TRBV7-9|.|TRBJ2-7
CASSPRLDGYEQYF
TGTGCCAGCAGCCCAAGACTGGACGGCTACGAGCAGTACTTC
>once|TRBV10-3|TRBD1|TRBJ2-5
CAISEPDRSQETQYF
TGTGCCATCAGTGAGCCGGACAGGTCTCAAGAGACCCAGTACTTC
>.|TRBV4-2|TRBD1|TRBJ2-2
CASSGHGQGRSGELFF
TGTGCCAGCAGTGGACACGGACAGGGGAGGTCCGGGGAGCTGTTTTTT
>.|TRBV6-5|.|TRBJ2-5
CASSLQNRPQETQYF
TGTGCCAGCAGCCTACAAAACAGGCCACAAGAGACCCAGTACTTC
>.|TRBV28|.|TRBJ1-5
CASRVLRNQPQHF
TGTGCCAGCCGTGTCTTGAGGAATCAGCCCCAGCATTTT
>once|TRBV7-9|.|TRBJ2-5
CASSPPRGKTQYF
TGTGCCAGCAGCCCGCCCCGGGGAAAGACCCAGTACTTC
>.|TRBV5-4|TRBD2|TRBJ2-2
CASSAAREGPGELFF
TGTGCCAGCAGCGCCGCGCGGGAGGGCCCCGGGGAGCTGTTTTTT
>.|TRBV7-9|.|TRBJ2-1
CASSYPQFGVSSYNEQFF
TGTGCCAGCAGTTATCCCCAATTTGGCGTCAGCTCCTACAATGAGCAGTTCTTC
>.|TRBV5-1|.|TRBJ2-7
CASSDRDVSFYEQYF
TGCGCCAGCAGCGACCGGGACGTGTCCTTCTACGAGCAGTACTTC
>.|TRBV11-3|TRBD1|TRBJ2-7
CASSKRTGNEQYF
TGTGCCAGCAGCAAGAGGACAGGGAACGAGCAGTACTTC
>.|TRBV5-1|.|TRBJ2-3
CASRYTDTQYF
TGCGCCAGCAGATACACAGATACGCAGTATTTT
>.|TRBV2|.|TRBJ1-6
CASSPWQNNSPLHF
TGTGCCAGCAGCCCTTGGCAGAATAATTCACCCCTCCACTTT
>few|TRBV25-1|.|TRBJ2-2
CASAVGTGELFF
TGTGCCTCAGCAGTCGGGACCGGGGAGCTGTTTTTT
>.|TRBV7-9|.|TRBJ2-1
CASSVPGLANNEQFF
TGTGCCAGCAGCGTACCGGGACTCGCAAACAATGAGCAGTTCTTC
>.|TRBV7-9|.|TRBJ2-7
CASSLSAAGRGFSYEQYF
TGTGCCAGCAGCTTATCCGCCGCGGGACGGGGCTTTTCCTACGAGCAGTACTTC
>.|TRBV6-4|.|TRBJ2-3
CASSDSDQRKSTDTQYF
TGTGCCAGCAGTGACTCGGATCAGCGGAAAAGCACAGATACGCAGTATTTT